This T cell receptor beta chain came from a study of T cell responses to AZD1222 COVID-19 vaccine. General study results and limits: Spike was spanned by vaccine-associated CD4 TCRs, with dominance at 160-218 and 743-854. Rises in breadth and depth of Spike-specific TCRs came after two AZD1222 doses.

As for this clone: Its antigen is as yet unknown.

From germline, CDR1 is SGHRS and CDR2 YFSETQ. V was cut by 2 bases and J by 2 bases, with 11 bases left in between. The CDR3 has 15 residues. Some clones are missing from TCRdb's copy, which holds only in-frame ones; the method was immunoSEQ multiplex PCR. The sample yields 150,000 to 200,000 clones, more than 85% seen once. This clonotype was obtained from an adult in good health. Sequenced material: peripheral blood, taken on day 0 of AZD1222 vaccination. The chain links TRBV5-1 to TRBJ1-3, with D unresolved. This CDR3 is CASSFSESAGNTIYF. For the CDR3, the DNA is TGCGCCAGCAGCTTTTCCGAGTCCGCTGGAAACACCATATATTTT.